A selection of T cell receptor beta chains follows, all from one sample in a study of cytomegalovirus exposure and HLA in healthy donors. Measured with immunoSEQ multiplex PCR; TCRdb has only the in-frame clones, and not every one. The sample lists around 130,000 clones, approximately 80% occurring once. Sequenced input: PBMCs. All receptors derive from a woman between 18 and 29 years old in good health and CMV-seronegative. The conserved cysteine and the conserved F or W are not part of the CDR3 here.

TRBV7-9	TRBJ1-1	ASSLVGGYTEAF
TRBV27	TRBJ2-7	ASSLEPPSSSYEQY
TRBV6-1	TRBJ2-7	ASSEWADSYEQY
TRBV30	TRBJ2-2	AWKRGLGSGELF
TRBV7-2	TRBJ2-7	ASSLSQGGEQY
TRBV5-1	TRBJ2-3	ASSLVGQGAIDTQY
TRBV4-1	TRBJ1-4	ASSQVYPTDEKLF
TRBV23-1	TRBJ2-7	ASSQPGQGNYEQY
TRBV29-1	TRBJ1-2	VSDREDGYT
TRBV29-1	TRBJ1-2	SVDSAPGVFYGYT
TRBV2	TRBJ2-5	ASRAALRETQY
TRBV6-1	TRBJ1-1	ASSEARMGVNTEAF
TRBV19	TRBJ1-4	ASSPRTGDATNEKLF
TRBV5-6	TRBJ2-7	ASSLGYRVEQY
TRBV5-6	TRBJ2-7	ASSAAGGAWEQY
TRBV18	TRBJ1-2	ASSPSEGYT
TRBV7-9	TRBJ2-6	ASSLTSNVLT
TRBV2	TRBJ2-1	ASSVDSGYNEQF
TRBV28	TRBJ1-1	ASLPLLGAGLGTEAF
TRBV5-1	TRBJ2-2	ASSVSGAGELF
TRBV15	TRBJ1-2	ATSRLQGRVNYGYT
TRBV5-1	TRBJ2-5	ASSFGREIQETQY
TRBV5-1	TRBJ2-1	ASSQPERYASYNEQF
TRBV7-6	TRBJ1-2	ASSSLRDRVRGYT
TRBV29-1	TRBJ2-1	SVREGNEQF
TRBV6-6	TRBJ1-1	ASQSAGRRDTEAF
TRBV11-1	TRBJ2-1	ASSPRTGVNEQF
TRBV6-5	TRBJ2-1	ASSLDTNNEQF
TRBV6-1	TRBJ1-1	ASRRGGPYTEAF
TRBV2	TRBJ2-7	ASRRLSGMAYEQY
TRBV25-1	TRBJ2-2	ASSELGLADANTGELF
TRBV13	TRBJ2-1	ASSPTQDSNNEQF
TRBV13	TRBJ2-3	ASSLASGSSTDTQY
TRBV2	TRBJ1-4	ASREQGNEKLF
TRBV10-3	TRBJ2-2	AISPGLAGEIRTGELF
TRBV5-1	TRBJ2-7	ASRATSGSYEQY
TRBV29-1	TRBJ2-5	SVRYGTLQETQY
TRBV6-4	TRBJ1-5	ASSDSGGQPQH
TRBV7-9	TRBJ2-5	ASSLERVGGETQY
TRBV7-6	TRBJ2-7	ASSLTSEPDEQY
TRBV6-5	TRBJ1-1	ASLQGQGTEAF
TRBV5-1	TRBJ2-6	ASSFSGRASSGANVLT
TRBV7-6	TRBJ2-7	ASSPRGGSYEQY
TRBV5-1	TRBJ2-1	ASSRHLAGEDNEQF
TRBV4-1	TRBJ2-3	ASSQGQRTSTDTQY
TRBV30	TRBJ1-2	AHHGGYGYT
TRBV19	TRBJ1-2	ASSIPGQRYGYT
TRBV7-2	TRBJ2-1	ASSLQSGSSYNEQF
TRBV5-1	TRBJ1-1	ASSIHRDKGTEAF
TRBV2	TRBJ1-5	ASSVVLRQPQH
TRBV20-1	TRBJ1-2	SASKGEGYT
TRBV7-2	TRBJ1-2	ASSPQTDYGYT
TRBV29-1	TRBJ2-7	SVVRGSSEQY
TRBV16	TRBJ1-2	ASSPHNPNYGYT
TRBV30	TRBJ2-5	AWSVGASGRETQY